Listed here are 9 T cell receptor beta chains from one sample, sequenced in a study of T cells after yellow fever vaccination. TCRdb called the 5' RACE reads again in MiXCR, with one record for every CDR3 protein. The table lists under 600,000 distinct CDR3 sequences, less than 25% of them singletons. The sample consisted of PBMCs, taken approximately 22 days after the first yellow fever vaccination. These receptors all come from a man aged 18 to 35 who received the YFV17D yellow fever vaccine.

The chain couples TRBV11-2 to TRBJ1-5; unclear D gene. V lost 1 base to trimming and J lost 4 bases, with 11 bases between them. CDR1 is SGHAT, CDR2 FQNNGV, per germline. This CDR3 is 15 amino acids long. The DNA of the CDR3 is TGTGCCAGCAGCTTAGGAACGACTCTAAATCAGCCCCAGCATTTT. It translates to CASSLGTTLNQPQHF.

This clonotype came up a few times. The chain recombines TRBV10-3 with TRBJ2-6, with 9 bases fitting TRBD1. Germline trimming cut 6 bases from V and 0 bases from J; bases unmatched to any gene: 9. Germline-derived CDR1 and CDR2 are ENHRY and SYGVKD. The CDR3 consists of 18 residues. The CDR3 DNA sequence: TGTGCCATCAGCAGCTCGGGACAGGGACTCTCTGGGGCCAACGTCCTGACTTTC. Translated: CAISSSGQGLSGANVLTF.

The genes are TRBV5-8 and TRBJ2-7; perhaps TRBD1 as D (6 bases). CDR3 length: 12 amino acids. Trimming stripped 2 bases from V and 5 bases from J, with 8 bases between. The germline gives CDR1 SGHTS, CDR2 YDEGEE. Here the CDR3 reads CASSFHRDEQYF. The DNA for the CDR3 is TGTGCCAGCAGCTTTCACAGGGACGAGCAGTACTTC.

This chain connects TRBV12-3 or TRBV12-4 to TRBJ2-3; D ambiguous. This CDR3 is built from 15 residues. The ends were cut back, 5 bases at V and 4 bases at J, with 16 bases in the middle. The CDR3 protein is CASSTDPSRADTQYF. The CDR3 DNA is TGTGCCAGCAGTACGGACCCCTCTAGGGCAGATACGCAGTATTTT.

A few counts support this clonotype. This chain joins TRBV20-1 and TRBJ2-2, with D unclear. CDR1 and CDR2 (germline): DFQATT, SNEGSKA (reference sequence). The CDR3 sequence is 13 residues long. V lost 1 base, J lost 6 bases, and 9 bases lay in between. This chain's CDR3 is CSARALTAGELFF. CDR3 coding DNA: TGCAGTGCTAGAGCGTTGACGGCCGGGGAGCTGTTTTTT.

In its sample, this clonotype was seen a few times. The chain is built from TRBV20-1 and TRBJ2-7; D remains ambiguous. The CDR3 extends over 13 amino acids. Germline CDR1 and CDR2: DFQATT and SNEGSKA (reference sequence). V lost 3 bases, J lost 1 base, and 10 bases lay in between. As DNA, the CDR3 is TGCAGTGCTAGTTCCCCGGTGTCCTACGAGCAGTACTTC. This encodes CSASSPVSYEQYF.

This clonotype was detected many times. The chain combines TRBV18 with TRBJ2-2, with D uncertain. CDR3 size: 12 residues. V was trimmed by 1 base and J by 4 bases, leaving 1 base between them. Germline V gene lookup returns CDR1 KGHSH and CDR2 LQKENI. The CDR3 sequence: CASSPRTGELFF. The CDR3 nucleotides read TGTGCCAGCTCACCACGCACCGGGGAGCTGTTTTTT.

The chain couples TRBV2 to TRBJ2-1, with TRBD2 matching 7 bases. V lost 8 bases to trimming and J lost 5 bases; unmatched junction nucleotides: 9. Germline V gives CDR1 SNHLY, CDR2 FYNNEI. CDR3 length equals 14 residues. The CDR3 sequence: CASGLTGGNNEQFF. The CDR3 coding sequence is TGTGCCAGCGGGTTGACGGGGGGTAACAATGAGCAGTTCTTC.

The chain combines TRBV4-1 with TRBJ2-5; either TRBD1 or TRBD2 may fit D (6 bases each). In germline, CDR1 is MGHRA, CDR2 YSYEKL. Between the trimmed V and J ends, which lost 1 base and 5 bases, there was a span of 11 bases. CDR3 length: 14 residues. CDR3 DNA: TGCGCCAGCAGCCAAGGGGGGGCAGGGGAGACCCAGTACTTC. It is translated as CASSQGGAGETQYF.